The present T cell receptor (beta chain) was sequenced within a study of early T cells in non-severe SARS-CoV-2 infection (dated by TCRdb to the early 2020s). Study-level background: Bulk RNA from unsorted whole blood was used for TCR sequencing, so alpha and beta chains could not be paired.

This was a case-control study nested in a cohort of healthcare workers in London, UK, who had nasopharyngeal swab PCR tests and blood samples taken every week. Healthcare workers were recruited during the week of the UK lockdown, between 23 and 31 March 2020, and followed weekly for up to 16 weeks. The library was made by 5' RACE. The listed sequencing device is NextSeq 500. The TCR library protocol attached unique molecular identifiers to individual cDNA molecules to correct for sequencing error and PCR bias. Both TCR alpha and beta chains were sequenced, and tight co-correlation was observed between alpha and beta sequence abundances in each sample. On the authors' methods: Decombinator V4 was used to annotate the V gene, J gene and CDR3 of the TCR sequences. TCRs were defined as expanded if a significant change between any two time points was detected under a Poisson model with p below 0.0001. TCR abundances were normalised to the total number of TCRs sequenced in each sample and reported as counts per million. VDJdb, accessed 1 November 2021, was searched for CMV, EBV and SARS-CoV-2 annotated TCRs, excluding TCRs annotated for multiple antigens. In TCRdb, the public reads were trimmed at Q25 with fastp and aligned with MiXCR, with productive beta chains retained. Rows matching on CDR3 protein sequence are summarized as one entry with the most common DNA and genes. The V and J calls shown here were made by TCRdb, not taken from the authors' results. Recorded for this sample are around 63,000 distinct CDR3 sequences; about 6% of them occurred a single time. Around 3.5% of the sample belongs to the ten largest clones.

The table lists this clonotype with many counts. Its recognized antigen is unknown. No base qualities exist here, and no much larger clone lies one base off it. Study-wide findings and limitations: Matching against VDJdb was skewed toward anti-spike CD8 responses, likely underestimated virus-specific expansions, and missed private and CD4 specificities.

This sample comprised whole blood, obtained at baseline. The receptor was isolated from an adult who was a healthcare worker with PCR-confirmed SARS-CoV-2 infection or an uninfected control (not recorded which).

The CDR3 region has the sequence CSARSGRTAIYEQYF. The nucleotides read TGCAGTGCTAGATCCGGAAGGACGGCTATTTACGAGCAGTACTTC. The rearrangement joined TRBV20-1 to TRBJ2-7; confidence is insufficient to name the D gene. The CDR1 and CDR2 encoded by the germline V gene (reference sequence) are DFQATT and SNEGSKA. V sheds 2 bases and J sheds 4 bases, leaving 18 bases between their ends. The CDR3 holds 15 amino acids from the cysteine to the phenylalanine. Kept here is only the CDR3 DNA, which spans 45 bases and is read in frame from base 1.